These 21 T cell receptor beta chains originate from one sample sequenced in a study of graft-versus-host responses after intestinal transplantation. Their cognate antigens are unknown. Generated by immunoSEQ multiplex PCR, the TCRdb table keeps only in-frame clones and is missing some. The sample consists of 85,000 to 130,000 clones, roughly 84% of them appearing once. Sequences were derived from unstimulated CD4+ T cells sorted from spleen or lymph node cells, sampled before intestinal transplant. These receptors were obtained from a human donor who received an intestinal transplant.

The chain combines TRBV5-1 with TRBJ2-2, with 7 bases lining up with TRBD1. CDR3 length equals 16 residues. With 0 bases clipped from V and 4 bases from J, the junction kept 6 bases outside the gene matches. The germline V gene encodes CDR1 SGHRS and CDR2 YFSETQ. The CDR3 loop is CASSLDRGHPTGELFF. In DNA, the CDR3 is TGCGCCAGCAGCTTGGACAGGGGACACCCCACCGGGGAGCTGTTTTTT.

The V call is TRBV5-6, the J call TRBJ1-1; D is unresolved. Trimming pared 1 base from V and 3 bases from J, leaving 10 bases between. The CDR3 has 14 amino acids. Germline CDR1 SGHDT, CDR2 YYEEEE. Here the CDR3 DNA reads TGTGCCAGCAGCTTGAACAGCTTTTACACTGAAGCTTTCTTT. Translated, it gives CASSLNSFYTEAFF.

The chain employs TRBV19 and TRBJ2-5, with D maybe TRBD2 (6 bases). The CDR3 extends over 14 amino acids. Germline V gene sequence: CDR1 LNHDA, CDR2 SQIVND (reference sequence). V was trimmed by 3 bases and J by 7 bases, leaving 15 bases between them. CDR3: CASSMEAGRGTQYF. For the CDR3, the DNA is TGTGCCAGTAGTATGGAGGCGGGACGGGGGACCCAGTACTTC.

The chain links TRBV9 to TRBJ2-1, with unresolved D. Trimming took off 0 bases at V and 0 bases at J, with 10 bases between the two ends. The germline CDR1 and CDR2 sequences are SGDLS and YYNGEE. The CDR3 is 16 residues long. DNA for the CDR3: TGTGCCAGCAGCGTAGGTGGCAGGAGCTCCTACAATGAGCAGTTCTTC. It specifies CASSVGGRSSYNEQFF.

The chain joins TRBV19 to TRBJ2-5, with TRBD2 identical over 9 bases. Unmatched junction bases numbered 6, after V lost 8 bases and J lost 2 bases. The V gene's germline CDR1 is LNHDA and CDR2 SQIVND (reference sequence). The CDR3 loop spans 14 amino acids. In DNA, the CDR3 is TGTGCCAGTGGACCTAGCGGGATTCAAGAGACCCAGTACTTC. Translating it yields CASGPSGIQETQYF.

This clone was observed once. The V call is TRBV6-4, the J call TRBJ1-1; 7 bases match TRBD1. Trimming took 4 bases from V and 3 from J; bases not matched to a gene: 5. CDR3 length equals 14 residues. Germline-derived CDR1 and CDR2 are MRHNA and SNTAGT. CDR3 coding DNA: TGTGCCAGCAGTGTCTCAGGGGGGGACACTGAAGCTTTCTTT. It is translated as CASSVSGGDTEAFF.

This clone was counted a single time. This chain uses TRBV5-1 with TRBJ2-1, with 7 bases that match TRBD1. With 1 base clipped from V and 4 bases from J, the junction kept 5 bases outside the gene matches. From germline, CDR1 is SGHRS and CDR2 YFSETQ. This CDR3 contains 15 residues. CDR3 DNA: TGCGCCAGCAGCTTGTGGGGGACAGTGTACAATGAGCAGTTCTTC. Its protein product is CASSLWGTVYNEQFF.

This chain joins TRBV18 and TRBJ2-7; TRBD2 might be the D (6 bases). Trimming took 0 bases from V and 0 from J, leaving 15 bases between them. This CDR3 is built from 17 residues. The germline CDR1 and CDR2 sequences are KGHSH and LQKENI. This CDR3 is CASSPPFPGVGSYEQYF. CDR3 sequence (DNA): TGTGCCAGCTCACCACCTTTCCCGGGAGTGGGCTCCTACGAGCAGTACTTC. Complete variable domain (other parts from reference TRBV18 and TRBJ2-7): NAGVMQNPRHLVRRRGQEARLRCSPMKGHSHVYWYRQLPEEGLKFMVYLQKENIIDESGMPKERFSAEFPKEGPSILRIQQVVRGDSAAYFCASSPPFPGVGSYEQYFGPGTRLTVT.

The chain joins TRBV30 to TRBJ2-2; D gene unclear. Trimming removed 4 bases from V and 2 bases from J, with 8 bases in between. The CDR3 contains 13 residues. The germline gives CDR1 GTSNPN, CDR2 SVGIG (reference sequence). The CDR3 nucleotides read TGTGCCTGGAAGGCCACTAACACCGGGGAGCTGTTTTTT. Translated, it gives CAWKATNTGELFF.

The chain joins TRBV19 to TRBJ1-3; unclear D gene. This CDR3 contains 14 residues. CDR1 LNHDA and CDR2 SQIVND come from the germline V gene (reference sequence). V was pared by 6 bases and J by 0 bases, with 9 bases between. Here the CDR3 reads CASSPAFSGNTIYF. The CDR3 DNA reads as TGTGCCAGTAGCCCAGCGTTCTCTGGAAACACCATATATTTT. Together with reference TRBV19 and TRBJ1-3, the CDR3 gives the full variable domain: DGGITQSPKYLFRKEGQNVTLSCEQNLNHDAMYWYRQDPGQGLRLIYYSQIVNDFQKGDIAEGYSVSREKKESFPLTVTSAQKNPTAFYLCASSPAFSGNTIYFGEGSWLTVV.

J is TRBJ2-2 and V is TRBV18, with 8 bases identical to TRBD2. Per germline, CDR1 KGHSH and CDR2 LQKENI. Trimming removed 5 bases from V and 6 bases from J; junction bases left unmatched: 11. CDR3 length: 16 residues. In DNA, the CDR3 is TGTGCCAGCTCAGCGACCGGGACTAGACGTCCCGGGGAGCTGTTTTTT. This sequence encodes CASSATGTRRPGELFF.

The J gene is TRBJ1-1, the V gene TRBV7-9, with D uncertain. Trimming pared 5 bases from V and 1 base from J, leaving 14 bases between. The length of the CDR3 is 15 residues. Germline-derived CDR1 and CDR2 are SEHNR and FQNEAQ (reference sequence). The CDR3 sequence is CASSPLGRPNTEAFF. CDR3 DNA sequence: TGTGCCAGCAGCCCACTCGGACGGCCGAACACTGAAGCTTTCTTT.

This sequence joins TRBV11-1 and TRBJ1-1, with 8 bases identical to TRBD1. Germline V gene sequence: CDR1 SGHAT, CDR2 FQDESV (reference sequence). The CDR3 spans 15 residues. The junction had 3 bases not matched to a gene; V was cut back by 2 bases and J by 1 base. The CDR3 nucleotides are TGTGCCAGCAGCTTACTCGGGACAGGGAACACTGAAGCTTTCTTT. Its translation is CASSLLGTGNTEAFF.

The CDR3, as DNA: TGTGCCAGCAGTATTCCGGGACAGGGGGCAACCCAGTACTTC. Amino acids: CASSIPGQGATQYF. V gene TRBV6-5 combines with J gene TRBJ2-5; 12 bases line up with TRBD1. The V segment lost 5 bases and the J segment 8 bases; nucleotides outside the gene matches: 6. The CDR3 sequence is 14 residues long. Germline-derived CDR1 and CDR2 are MNHEY and SVGAGI.

This rearrangement joins TRBV6-5 to TRBJ2-3, with D possibly TRBD2 on 5 matching bases. Germline lookup yields CDR1 MNHEY and CDR2 SVGAGI. The germline V and J ends were trimmed by 6 bases and 7 bases, with 17 bases remaining between them. The CDR3 spans 14 residues. The CDR3 region is CASSPKPLAHTQYF. The CDR3 DNA sequence: TGTGCCAGCAGCCCTAAACCCCTAGCACATACGCAGTATTTT.

This clone was counted only a few times. This chain links TRBV9 with TRBJ1-6, with D perhaps matching TRBD1 (5 bases). The CDR3 has 15 amino acids. The germline gives CDR1 SGDLS, CDR2 YYNGEE. Trimming removed 4 bases at V and 4 bases at J, with 12 bases between. The CDR3 loop is CASSPERGYNSPLHF. The CDR3 nucleotides read TGTGCCAGCAGCCCCGAAAGGGGTTATAATTCACCCCTCCACTTT. Complete variable domain (other parts from reference TRBV9 and TRBJ1-6): DSGVTQTPKHLITATGQRVTLRCSPRSGDLSVYWYQQSLDQGLQFLIQYYNGEERAKGNILERFSAQQFPDLHSELNLSSLELGDSALYFCASSPERGYNSPLHFGNGTRLTVT.

This clone was counted a few times. The chain links TRBV4-1 to TRBJ2-2; D may be TRBD1 or TRBD2 (5 bases each). Germline V gene lookup returns CDR1 MGHRA and CDR2 YSYEKL. V shed 0 bases and J shed 1 base, with 12 bases lying between them. The CDR3 sequence is 17 residues long. CDR3 protein: CASSQDRRGLNTGELFF. CDR3 nucleotides: TGCGCCAGCAGCCAAGATCGACGGGGCTTGAACACCGGGGAGCTGTTTTTT.

The chain couples TRBV11-3 to TRBJ2-2; no firm D call. Germline V gene data show CDR1 as SGHNT and CDR2 as YENEEA. V was clipped by 1 base and J by 5 bases, with 2 bases between them. This CDR3 has 12 residues. The CDR3 sequence: CASSLGTGELFF. The CDR3 region has the DNA TGTGCCAGCAGCTTAGGGACCGGGGAGCTGTTTTTT.

This clone showed up just once. At the DNA level, this CDR3 is encoded by other sequences in the same sample as well. The chain employs TRBV12-5 and TRBJ1-6, with D perhaps matching TRBD1 (5 bases). The CDR3 covers 13 residues. The ends were cut back, 5 bases at V and 8 bases at J, with 10 bases in the middle. The germline V gene has CDR1 LGHNT and CDR2 FRNRAP. CDR3 coding DNA: TGTGCTAGTGGTCGCGGCAGGGATTCACCCCTCCACTTT. It yields the protein CASGRGRDSPLHF.

This chain links TRBV30 with TRBJ2-1; maybe TRBD2 (5 bases). Germline-derived CDR1 and CDR2 are GTSNPN and SVGIG (reference sequence). Trimming removed 5 bases from V and 0 bases from J, with 8 bases in between. The CDR3 runs to 13 residues. The CDR3, as DNA: TGTGCCTGGTCTAGCTCCTCCTACAATGAGCAGTTCTTC. Protein sequence: CAWSSSSYNEQFF.

This chain connects TRBV10-3 to TRBJ2-7, with 7 bases aligning to TRBD1. This CDR3 region has 16 residues. V dropped 2 bases and J dropped 0; count of bases not matched to a gene: 7. Germline CDR1 ENHRY, CDR2 SYGVKD. CDR3 bases: TGTGCCATCAGTGAGGCCGGGACAGTCCTCTCCTACGAGCAGTACTTC. Translating it yields CAISEAGTVLSYEQYF.